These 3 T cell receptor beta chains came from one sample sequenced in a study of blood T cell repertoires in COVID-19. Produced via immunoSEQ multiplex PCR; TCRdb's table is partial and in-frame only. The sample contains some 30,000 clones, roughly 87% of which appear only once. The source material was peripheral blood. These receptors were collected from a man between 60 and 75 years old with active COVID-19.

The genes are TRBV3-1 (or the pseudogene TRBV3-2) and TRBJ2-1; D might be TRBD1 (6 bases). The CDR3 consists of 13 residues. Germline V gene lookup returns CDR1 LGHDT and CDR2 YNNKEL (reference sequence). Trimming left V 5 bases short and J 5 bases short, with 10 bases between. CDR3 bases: TGTGCCAGCAGCACCTGGACAGACAATGAGCAGTTCTTC. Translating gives CASSTWTDNEQFF.

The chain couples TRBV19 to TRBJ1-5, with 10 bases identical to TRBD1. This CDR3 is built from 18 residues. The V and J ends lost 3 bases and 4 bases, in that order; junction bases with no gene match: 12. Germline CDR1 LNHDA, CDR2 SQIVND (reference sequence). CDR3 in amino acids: CASSMGDRGQFLNQPQHF. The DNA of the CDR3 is TGTGCCAGTAGTATGGGTGACAGGGGGCAATTTCTAAATCAGCCCCAGCATTTT. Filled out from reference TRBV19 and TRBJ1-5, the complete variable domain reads DGGITQSPKYLFRKEGQNVTLSCEQNLNHDAMYWYRQDPGQGLRLIYYSQIVNDFQKGDIAEGYSVSREKKESFPLTVTSAQKNPTAFYLCASSMGDRGQFLNQPQHFGDGTRLSIL.

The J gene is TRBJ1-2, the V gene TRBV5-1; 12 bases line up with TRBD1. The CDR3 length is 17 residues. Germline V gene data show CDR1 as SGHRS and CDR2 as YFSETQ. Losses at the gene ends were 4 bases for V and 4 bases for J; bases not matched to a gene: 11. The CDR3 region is CASSGYRDRGLSYGYTF. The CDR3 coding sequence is TGCGCCAGCAGCGGGTACCGGGACAGGGGGCTGTCCTATGGCTACACCTTC.